Here is one T cell receptor beta chain with its context. This record comes from a study of blood T cell repertoires in COVID-19. About the study: COVID-19 samples, acute and convalescent, were from the United States, Italy and Spain. Sample material is recorded as cDNA or gDNA derived from T cells, B-cell-depleted T cells, or PBMCs.

The CDR3 is made up of 13 amino acids. J was trimmed by 3 bases and V by 6 bases; bases with no gene match: 4. Original processing methods: The authors estimated nucleated cell counts from reference gene primer amplification. Using immunoSEQ multiplex PCR, the repertoire was profiled, and TCRdb retains in-frame clones only, with some absent. Clonal size and the V and J genes are those of that table, whereas D and trimming came from the DNA. The data show approximately 54,000 clones, 70% to 90% seen once. The receptor was derived from a man older than 75 with active COVID-19. Material for sequencing was peripheral blood. The chain links TRBV12-3 or TRBV12-4 to TRBJ2-7; 8 positions agree with TRBD1. The CDR3 sequence is CASRRGTGYEQYF. DNA for the CDR3: TGTGCCAGCAGAAGAGGGACAGGCTACGAGCAGTACTTC.